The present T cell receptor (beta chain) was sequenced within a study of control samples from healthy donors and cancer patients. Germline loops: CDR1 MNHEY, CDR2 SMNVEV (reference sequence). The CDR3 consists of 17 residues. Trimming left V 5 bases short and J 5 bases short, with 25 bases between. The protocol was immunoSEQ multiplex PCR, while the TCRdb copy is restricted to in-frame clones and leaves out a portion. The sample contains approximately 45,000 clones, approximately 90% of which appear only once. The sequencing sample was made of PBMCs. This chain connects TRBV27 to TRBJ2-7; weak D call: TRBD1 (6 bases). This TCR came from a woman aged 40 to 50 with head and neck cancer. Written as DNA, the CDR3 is TGTGCCAGCAGTCCAACCCGGACAGACTCAAGAGCGAACGAGCAGTACTTC. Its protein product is CASSPTRTDSRANEQYF.